This T cell receptor beta chain was profiled in a study of beta chain features in type 1 diabetes. Points on this clone: The antigen is unknown.

The CDR3 has 14 amino acids. Trimming cost V 5 bases and J 0 bases, with 10 bases left between them. CDR1 and CDR2 from the germline V gene are SEHNR and FQNEAQ (reference sequence). Overall study findings and caveats: Naive, central memory and Treg TCRB repertoires seemed to resemble each other more closely in patients than they did in healthy donors.

Of the isolated RNA, all was reverse transcribed, and so the sequenced material was expressed TCRB transcripts. The repertoire was sequenced with immunoSEQ multiplex PCR; TCRdb's copy has only in-frame clones and lacks some. The repertoire holds a few hundred thousand clones, with about 15% as singletons. This sequence originates from a woman aged 18 to 35 in good health. Sequenced sample: naive CD4+ T cells from blood. V gene TRBV7-9 combines with J gene TRBJ2-5, with D possibly being TRBD1 (5 bases). CDR3: CASSPDRDQETQYF. For the CDR3, the DNA is TGTGCCAGCAGCCCCGACAGAGACCAAGAGACCCAGTACTTC. Supplemented by reference TRBV7-9 and TRBJ2-5, the full variable domain reads DTGVSQNPRHKITKRGQNVTFRCDPISEHNRLYWYRQTLGQGPEFLTYFQNEAQLEKSRLLSDRFSAERPKGSFSTLEIQRTEQGDSAMYLCASSPDRDQETQYFGPGTRLLVL.